What follows are 32 T cell receptor beta chains derived from one specimen sequenced in a study of blood T cells in healthy people across ages. Primed by a sample-barcoded 5' primer and a J-beta primer mix, a second PCR proceeded for about 7 to 11 cycles. Via MiXCR, TCRdb re-called the 5' RACE reads, giving one row per CDR3 protein. The sample records under 2,000,000 distinct CDR3 sequences, 49% being singletons. The sequencing sample was made of blood. The source of these receptors is a woman between 35 and 50 years old in good health.

The chain employs TRBV2 and TRBJ1-5; D is possibly TRBD1 (5 bases). Germline loops: CDR1 SNHLY, CDR2 FYNNEI. V lost 4 bases and J 5 bases, leaving 18 bases between the germline ends. The CDR3 loop spans 16 amino acids. CDR3 nucleotides: TGTGCCAGCAGTGGCATTTTGGGGGATGGGGATCAGCCCCAGCATTTT. Translating it yields CASSGILGDGDQPQHF.

This clonotype occurred a few times. The gene calls are TRBV5-1 and TRBJ2-1; 11 bases line up with TRBD1. The CDR3 is made up of 15 amino acids. Trimming cost V 4 bases and J 7 bases; bases outside gene matches: 7. CDR1 is SGHRS and CDR2 is YFSETQ in the germline V gene. CDR3 in amino acids: CASSGGQGARNEQFF. As DNA, the CDR3 is TGCGCCAGCAGCGGTGGACAGGGGGCTCGGAATGAGCAGTTCTTC.

The chain links TRBV24-1 to TRBJ2-5; D may be TRBD1 (5 bases). V lost 2 bases, J lost 5 bases, and 11 bases lay in between. The CDR3 runs 14 residues. Looked up from germline, CDR1 is KGHDR and CDR2 is SFDVKD. This chain's CDR3 is CATSDSRAVETQYF. The CDR3 DNA follows: TGTGCCACCAGTGATTCCAGGGCGGTTGAGACCCAGTACTTC.

The chain uses TRBV7-2 and TRBJ1-2; 7 bases are shared with TRBD1. With V trimmed by 1 base and J by 5 bases, 7 bases remained unmatched. The CDR3 spans 15 residues. The germline V gene encodes CDR1 SGHTA and CDR2 FQGNSA. This chain's CDR3 is CASSLGRTGLYGYTF. The CDR3 DNA reads as TGTGCCAGCAGCTTAGGGAGGACAGGCCTTTATGGCTACACCTTC.

The chain carries TRBV6-5 and TRBJ1-4, with D possibly matching TRBD1 (5 bases). The CDR3 has 17 residues. Germline CDR1 MNHEY, CDR2 SVGAGI. The V end lost 2 bases, the J end lost 7 bases, and 20 bases lay between the germline ends. CDR3 sequence: CASSYTGGEGGGEKLFF. The CDR3 DNA sequence: TGTGCCAGCAGTTACACAGGCGGTGAAGGCGGGGGTGAAAAACTGTTTTTT.

The V call is TRBV6-1, the J call TRBJ1-5; unclear D gene. The CDR3 spans 15 residues. Germline V gene lookup returns CDR1 MNHNS and CDR2 SASEGT. V lost 4 bases and J 0 bases, leaving 10 bases between the germline ends. The CDR3: CASSVAAYSNQPQHF. CDR3 in DNA: TGTGCCAGCAGTGTGGCAGCTTATAGCAATCAGCCCCAGCATTTT.

This rearrangement joins TRBV24-1 to TRBJ2-5, with TRBD2 matching over 13 bases. Trimming at V came to 4 bases and at J to 4 bases, leaving 5 bases not matched to a gene. Germline-derived CDR1 and CDR2 are KGHDR and SFDVKD. The CDR3 consists of 16 residues. The CDR3 bases are TGTGCCACCAGTGACCCGGGACTAGCGGGGCTAGAGACCCAGTACTTC. This gives the protein CATSDPGLAGLETQYF.

This clonotype has a handful of counts. The chain employs TRBV15 and TRBJ2-5; D gene ambiguous. V lost 0 bases, J lost 3 bases, and 14 bases lay in between. Germline assignment: CDR1 LNHNV and CDR2 YYDKDF (reference sequence). The CDR3 spans 16 residues. The CDR3 DNA follows: TGTGCCACCAGCAGAGATCACGAGACAAAGGAAGAGACCCAGTACTTC. Its protein is CATSRDHETKEETQYF.

This rearrangement joins TRBV27 to TRBJ1-2; D unresolved. Between the trimmed V and J ends, which lost 1 base and 7 bases, there was a span of 13 bases. Germline assignment: CDR1 MNHEY and CDR2 SMNVEV (reference sequence). The CDR3 contains 14 residues. CDR3 nucleotide sequence: TGTGCCAGCAGTTTATTTTTCAGCGCCTCTGGCTACACCTTC. Amino acids: CASSLFFSASGYTF.

The chain couples TRBV6-1 to TRBJ1-2; D gene uncertain. V was trimmed by 4 bases and J by 0 bases, leaving 18 bases between them. This CDR3 has 17 amino acids. Germline V gene sequence: CDR1 MNHNS, CDR2 SASEGT. CDR3 bases: TGTGCCAGCAGTGCCAGTAGGCCCGTCGAAACTAACTATGGCTACACCTTC. Its protein product is CASSASRPVETNYGYTF.

The chain joins TRBV10-3 to TRBJ2-3, with 14 positions matching TRBD2. Germline CDR1 ENHRY, CDR2 SYGVKD. This CDR3 contains 15 residues. The V and J ends lost 6 bases and 4 bases, in that order; junction bases with no gene match: 3. The CDR3 DNA reads as TGTGCCATCAGCGGGACTAGCGGGGGTCCAGATACGCAGTATTTT. It yields the protein CAISGTSGGPDTQYF.

J is TRBJ2-4 and V is TRBV7-8, with a possible D match to TRBD1 (6 bases). The V gene lost 5 bases and the J gene lost 1 base, with 15 bases spanning the gap. Germline assignment: CDR1 SGHVS and CDR2 FQNEAQ. The CDR3 has 16 amino acids. Written as DNA, the CDR3 is TGTGCCAGCAGCCTAAACGCCAGGGGTGCCAAAAACATTCAGTACTTC. This encodes CASSLNARGAKNIQYF.

This clonotype has just a few counts. The chain couples TRBV28 to TRBJ2-3; 10 positions match TRBD1. The CDR3 consists of 14 residues. Trimming at V came to 5 bases and at J to 7 bases, leaving 6 bases not matched to a gene. Per the germline V gene, CDR1 is MDHEN and CDR2 is SYDVKM. This CDR3 is CASSLGTGANTQYF. The CDR3 DNA reads TGTGCCAGCAGTCTCGGGACAGGGGCGAATACGCAGTATTTT. Full variable domain (rest looked up from reference TRBV28 and TRBJ2-3): DVKVTQSSRYLVKRTGEKVFLECVQDMDHENMFWYRQDPGLGLRLIYFSYDVKMKEKGDIPEGYSVSREKKERFSLILESASTNQTSMYLCASSLGTGANTQYFGPGTRLTVL.

This clonotype was observed a few times. The chain is built from TRBV5-6 and TRBJ2-5, with D possibly being TRBD1 (5 bases). The germline gives CDR1 SGHDT, CDR2 YYEEEE. The V gene lost 2 bases and the J gene lost 11 bases, with 16 bases spanning the gap. The length of the CDR3 is 13 residues. The CDR3 protein is CASSFGQGPVQYF. The CDR3, as DNA: TGTGCCAGCAGCTTCGGGCAGGGCCCGGTGCAGTACTTC.

Only a few counts were recorded for this clonotype. CDR3 in DNA: TGCGCCAGCAGCCCGCAGGGACCGACCTACGAGCAGTACTTC. Its protein product is CASSPQGPTYEQYF. This sequence joins TRBV5-1 and TRBJ2-7, with D perhaps matching TRBD1 or TRBD2 (5 bases each). The germline V gene encodes CDR1 SGHRS and CDR2 YFSETQ. CDR3 length: 14 residues. Trimming took 4 bases from V and 2 from J, leaving 13 bases between them.

This rearrangement joins TRBV2 to TRBJ2-3; D might be TRBD1 (6 bases). There are 16 residues in the CDR3. Germline values: CDR1 SNHLY, CDR2 FYNNEI. Trimming took 0 bases from V and 2 from J, leaving 12 bases between them. The CDR3 DNA sequence: TGTGCCAGCAGTGAAGCGATTAGGGGGTTCACAGATACGCAGTATTTT. Residues: CASSEAIRGFTDTQYF.

The V gene is TRBV7-2, the J gene TRBJ2-3; D is uncertain. This CDR3 comprises 14 residues. Germline CDR1 and CDR2: SGHTA and FQGNSA. V gave up 5 bases and J gave up 2 bases, with 11 bases separating them. In nucleotides, the CDR3 is TGTGCCAGCAGCGCACAGAGACCCACAGATACGCAGTATTTT. This gives the protein CASSAQRPTDTQYF.

V usage is TRBV6-5 and J usage is TRBJ1-2; possible D gene TRBD1, 5 bases. Trimming removed 10 bases at V and 4 bases at J, with 16 bases between. Germline loops: CDR1 MNHEY, CDR2 SVGAGI. CDR3 length: 13 residues. CDR3 nucleotide sequence: TGTGCCACCAGGCGGGGCGGGAGCTATGGCTACACCTTC. Its translation: CATRRGGSYGYTF.

A few counts support this clonotype. The J gene is TRBJ2-7, the V gene TRBV6-1, with a tentative D call TRBD1 (5 bases). V shed 7 bases and J shed 2 bases, with 15 bases lying between them. CDR3 length: 14 amino acids. Germline CDR1 reads MNHNS; CDR2 reads SASEGT. The CDR3 sequence: CASKGVKSPYEQYF. The CDR3, as DNA: TGTGCCAGCAAAGGGGTGAAGAGTCCCTACGAGCAGTACTTC.

V gene TRBV20-1 combines with J gene TRBJ2-1, with D possibly matching TRBD1 (6 bases). Germline V gene lookup returns CDR1 DFQATT and CDR2 SNEGSKA (reference sequence). The CDR3 loop spans 15 amino acids. V shed 5 bases and J shed 2 bases, with 16 bases lying between them. CDR3 protein: CSAPGARTAYNEQFF. CDR3 in DNA: TGCAGTGCTCCCGGGGCGAGGACAGCCTACAATGAGCAGTTCTTC.

This clonotype was detected a few times. The J gene is TRBJ2-4, the V gene TRBV4-3; 9 nucleotides line up with TRBD2. The J call is doubtful: the DNA matches TRBJ2-7 better. Germline assignment: CDR1 LGHNA and CDR2 YSLEER. This CDR3 region has 15 residues. CDR3 amino acids: CASRHSLAGAYEQYF. For the CDR3, the DNA is TGCGCCAGCAGGCATTCCTTAGCGGGGGCCTACGAGCAGTACTTC.

The rearrangement uses TRBV6-5 and TRBJ1-2, with D unresolved. V was cut by 4 bases and J by 8 bases, with 20 bases left in between. Germline V gene sequence: CDR1 MNHEY, CDR2 SVGAGI. This CDR3 region has 15 residues. The chain's CDR3 is CASSSRGSSHSGYTF. DNA of the CDR3: TGTGCCAGCAGTTCAAGAGGGTCATCCCACTCGGGCTACACCTTC.

The genes are TRBV7-2 and TRBJ1-2, with 8 positions matching TRBD1. In germline, CDR1 is SGHTA, CDR2 FQGNSA. Trimming cost V 5 bases and J 5 bases; bases outside gene matches: 10. This CDR3 is built from 15 residues. DNA of the CDR3: TGTGCCAGCAGCGCACCGGACAGGGCCCTATATGGCTACACCTTC. Translating it yields CASSAPDRALYGYTF. The full variable domain, its missing parts supplied by reference TRBV7-2 and TRBJ1-2, is GAGVSQSPSNKVTEKGKDVELRCDPISGHTALYWYRQSLGQGLEFLIYFQGNSAPDKSGLPSDRFSAERTGGSVSTLTIQRTQQEDSAVYLCASSAPDRALYGYTFGSGTRLTVV.

This clonotype was counted between two and nine times. V and J are TRBV7-2 and TRBJ2-1, with 8 positions matching TRBD1. The CDR3 spans 13 residues. V trimming: 4 bases; J trimming: 7 bases; junction bases outside the gene matches: 3. CDR1 is SGHTA, CDR2 FQGNSA, per germline. Here the CDR3 DNA reads TGTGCCAGCAGCTCACAGGGGGTGAATGAGCAGTTCTTC. Translating it yields CASSSQGVNEQFF.

The chain uses TRBV27 and TRBJ1-5; unclear D gene. The germline V gene has CDR1 MNHEY and CDR2 SMNVEV (reference sequence). There are 8 residues in the CDR3. CDR3: CENQPQHF. In DNA, the CDR3 is TGTGAAAATCAGCCCCAGCATTTT.

This clonotype was seen more than once but under ten times. The J gene is TRBJ2-5, the V gene TRBV20-1, with 7 bases that match TRBD1. The CDR3 has 17 amino acids. Germline lookup yields CDR1 DFQATT and CDR2 SNEGSKA (reference sequence). Trimming took 0 bases from V and 1 from J; bases not matched to a gene: 11. CDR3 bases: TGCAGTGCTAGAGACCCGACAGGGCTTGGGGGCCAAGAGACCCAGTACTTC. Translating gives CSARDPTGLGGQETQYF.

The chain combines TRBV20-1 with TRBJ2-3; no definite D call. Germline lookup yields CDR1 DFQATT and CDR2 SNEGSKA (reference sequence). The V gene lost 5 bases and the J gene lost 2 bases, with 17 bases spanning the gap. The CDR3 spans 15 residues. CDR3 sequence: CSADLRSGSTDTQYF. CDR3 coding DNA: TGCAGTGCTGATCTAAGGTCAGGTTCCACAGATACGCAGTATTTT.

The table lists this clonotype with a few counts. V is TRBV7-9 and J is TRBJ2-4; D is perhaps TRBD1 (5 bases). Trimming removed 6 bases from V and 4 bases from J, with 7 bases in between. Germline V gene lookup returns CDR1 SEHNR and CDR2 FQNEAQ (reference sequence). This CDR3 is 12 amino acids long. Here the CDR3 DNA reads TGTGCCAGCAGTCAGGGAAAAAACATTCAGTACTTC. This encodes CASSQGKNIQYF.

The DNA of the CDR3 is TGTGCCAGCTTTGGTCCTCGCACAGATACGCAGTATTTT. Protein product: CASFGPRTDTQYF. This chain uses TRBV7-6 with TRBJ2-3; D call uncertain. V dropped 8 bases and J dropped 1 base, with 10 bases sitting between them. The CDR3 contains 13 residues. The V gene's germline CDR1 is SGHVS and CDR2 FNYEAQ.

The J gene is TRBJ1-5, the V gene TRBV5-1; no definite D call. From germline, CDR1 is SGHRS and CDR2 YFSETQ. V dropped 5 bases and J dropped 1 base, with 10 bases sitting between them. The CDR3 covers 14 residues. The CDR3 loop reads CASRPDQSNQPQHF. In nucleotides, the CDR3 is TGCGCCAGCAGACCGGACCAAAGCAATCAGCCCCAGCATTTT.

In regard to this clonotype: A clone one base away is much larger, so this may be a read error. The chain couples TRBV5-4 to TRBJ2-5; D is perhaps TRBD1 (6 bases). The CDR3 has 14 amino acids. The germline V gene has CDR1 SGHNT and CDR2 YYREEE (reference sequence). V lost 3 bases to trimming and J lost 1 base, with 10 bases between them. The CDR3 nucleotides read TGTGCCAGCAGCTCTTGGACAGTCCAAGAGACCCAGTACTTC. Its protein is CASSSWTVQETQYF.

The chain recombines TRBV24-1 with TRBJ2-7, with D perhaps matching TRBD1 (6 bases). The end of the DNA aligns better with TRBJ2-5, so the J call may be wrong. The CDR3 extends over 13 amino acids. Germline assignment: CDR1 KGHDR and CDR2 SFDVKD. The CDR3 DNA is TGTGCCACCAGTCGACAGGCCTCCGAGACCCAGTACTTC. Translating it yields CATSRQASETQYF.